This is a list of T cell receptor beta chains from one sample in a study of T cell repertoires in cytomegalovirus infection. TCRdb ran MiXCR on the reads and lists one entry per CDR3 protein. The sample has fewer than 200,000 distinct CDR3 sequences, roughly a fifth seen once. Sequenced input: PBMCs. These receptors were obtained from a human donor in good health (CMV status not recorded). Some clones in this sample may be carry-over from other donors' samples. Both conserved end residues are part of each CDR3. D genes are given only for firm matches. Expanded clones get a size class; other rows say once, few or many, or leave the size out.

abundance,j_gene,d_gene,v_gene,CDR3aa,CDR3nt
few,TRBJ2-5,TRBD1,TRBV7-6,CASSLAWTGLVETQYF,TGTGCCAGCAGCTTAGCCTGGACAGGTCTGGTGGAGACCCAGTACTTC
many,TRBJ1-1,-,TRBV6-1,CASRQGWNTEAFF,TGTGCCAGCAGACAGGGATGGAACACTGAAGCTTTCTTT
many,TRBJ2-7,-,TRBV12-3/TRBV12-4,CASSPAGTGSSYEQYF,TGTGCCAGCAGTCCCGCGGGGACTGGCAGCTCCTACGAGCAGTACTTC
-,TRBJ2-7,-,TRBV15,CATSRWGEEQYF,TGTGCCACCAGCAGGTGGGGGGAGGAGCAGTACTTC
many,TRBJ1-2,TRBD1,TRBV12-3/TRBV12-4,CASSRGRNEVRGGYTF,TGTGCCAGCAGCAGGGGGCGCAATGAGGTCCGGGGTGGCTACACCTTC
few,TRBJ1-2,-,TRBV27,CASSPHENYGYTF,TGTGCCAGCAGTCCCCATGAAAACTATGGCTACACCTTC
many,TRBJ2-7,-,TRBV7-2,CASSAHRDVWSSYEQYF,TGTGCCAGCAGCGCACACCGGGACGTATGGAGCTCCTACGAGCAGTACTTC
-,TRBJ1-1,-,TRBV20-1,CSARGPGGQSEAFF,TGCAGTGCTAGAGGCCCCGGGGGGCAGAGTGAAGCTTTCTTT
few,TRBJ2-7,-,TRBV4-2,CASSQATDTYEQYF,TGTGCCAGCAGCCAAGCGACAGATACCTACGAGCAGTACTTC
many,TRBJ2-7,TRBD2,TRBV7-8,CASSVGLGLAGSSMEQYF,TGTGCCAGCAGCGTTGGACTGGGACTAGCCGGCTCTTCTATGGAGCAGTACTTC
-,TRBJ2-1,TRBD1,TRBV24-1,CATSDRQGAGYNEQFF,TGTGCCACCAGTGATCGTCAGGGGGCGGGCTACAATGAGCAGTTCTTC
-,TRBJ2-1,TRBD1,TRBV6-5,CASSYSPGGRSYYNEQFF,TGTGCCAGCAGTTACTCTCCAGGGGGCCGAAGTTACTACAATGAGCAGTTCTTC
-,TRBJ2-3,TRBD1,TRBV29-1,CSAYRGEADTQYF,TGCAGCGCATACAGGGGAGAGGCAGATACGCAGTATTTT
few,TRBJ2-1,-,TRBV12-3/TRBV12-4,CASSSERATYNEQFF,TGTGCCAGCAGTTCCGAGAGGGCAACCTACAATGAGCAGTTCTTC
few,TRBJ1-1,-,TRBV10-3,CAIRDPERVNTEAFF,TGTGCCATCAGGGACCCTGAGAGGGTAAACACTGAAGCTTTCTTT
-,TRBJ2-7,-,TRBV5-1,CASSRDWVAMDEQYF,TGCGCCAGCAGCCGGGACTGGGTAGCCATGGACGAGCAGTACTTC
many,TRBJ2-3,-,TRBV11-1,CASSLHGTSLGLTDTQYF,TGTGCCAGCAGCTTACATGGTACCAGTTTAGGCCTCACAGATACGCAGTATTTT
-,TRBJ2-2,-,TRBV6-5,CASSYSISANTGELFF,TGTGCCAGCAGTTACTCGATATCCGCGAACACCGGGGAGCTGTTTTTT